One sample yielded the 2 T cell receptor beta chains listed below, sequenced in a study of vaccination and CD4 T cells after COVID-19. Stated treatment: approximately 9-day PBMC culture with coronavirus spike peptide pools or control peptides (ViraFEST assay). No cognate antigen is known for these TCRs. The Oncomine TCR Beta short-read assay was applied to DNA of cultured CD4+ T cells. Each CDR3 protein gets one entry after TCRdb re-called the PCR reads with MiXCR. The data hold about 12,000 distinct CDR3 sequences, with approximately 46% observed a single time. The sample consisted of CD4+ T cells from blood, cultured in vitro. Receptors were obtained from a human donor who had recovered from COVID-19.

This sequence joins TRBV19 and TRBJ1-5, with D perhaps TRBD1 (5 bases). Germline CDR1 is LNHDA and CDR2 is SQIVND (reference sequence). The length of the CDR3 is 15 residues. V lost 6 bases to trimming and J lost 7 bases, with 19 bases between them. The CDR3 region has the DNA TGTGCCAGTAGGACCACCGGGGGGGTTGGGCAGCCCCAGCATTTT. Protein product: CASRTTGGVGQPQHF. The complete variable domain, with remaining parts taken from reference TRBV19 and TRBJ1-5, reads DGGITQSPKYLFRKEGQNVTLSCEQNLNHDAMYWYRQDPGQGLRLIYYSQIVNDFQKGDIAEGYSVSREKKESFPLTVTSAQKNPTAFYLCASRTTGGVGQPQHFGDGTRLSIL.

This chain connects TRBV4-3 to TRBJ2-2, with no clear D. Germline V lookup: CDR1 LGHNA, CDR2 YSLEER. The length of the CDR3 is 14 residues. With 0 bases removed from V and 0 bases from J, the gap between germline ends came to 2 bases. Here the CDR3 DNA reads TGCGCCAGCAGCCAAGATCCGAACACCGGGGAGCTGTTTTTT. Translated: CASSQDPNTGELFF.